What follows are 3 T cell receptor beta chains derived from one specimen sequenced in a study of T cells expressing NK-cell markers. TCRdb re-called the 5' RACE reads and catalogs CDR3 proteins one per entry, DNA excluded. Its clone listing holds some 500,000 distinct CDR3 sequences. Sequences were obtained from blood T cells: a sorted CD56 or NKG2C T cell subset, CD4+ or CD8+ T cells, or bulk PBMC T cells (not recorded which). These receptors all stem from a woman aged 50 to 60 in good health.

The chain joins TRBV12-3 or TRBV12-4 to TRBJ2-3; the TCRdb D gene call, TRBD1, has no DNA to confirm it. This CDR3 spans 16 amino acids. CDR3 residues: CASSLYQGRGTDTQYF.

V gene TRBV5-1 combines with J gene TRBJ2-2; the D call of TRBD2 rests on TCRdb alone, since no DNA is present to check it. The CDR3 spans 18 residues. Germline loops: CDR1 SGHRS, CDR2 YFSETQ. CDR3 residues: CASSLSGTSEVNTGELFF.

The chain uses TRBV15 and TRBJ2-2. The V gene's germline CDR1 is LNHNV and CDR2 YYDKDF (reference sequence). The CDR3 has 15 amino acids. This CDR3 reads CATSRDRGVGGELFF.